The present TCR beta chain was sequenced within a study of shared clonotypes between healthy human individuals. Study observations and caveats: Generation probabilities were higher for clonotypes shared across all four sorted-subset donors than for unshared ones.

In regard to this clone: Its antigen remains unidentified.

The trim removed 4 bases at V and 4 bases at J, leaving 4 bases unmatched. The CDR3 spans 14 residues. Germline CDR1 is MDHEN and CDR2 is SYDVKM. TCRdb's copy holds only in-frame clones and misses some; the assay was immunoSEQ multiplex PCR. Seen here are over a million clones, approximately 98% observed once, and the top ten hold about 0.45%. V usage is TRBV28 and J usage is TRBJ2-7; the match to TRBD1 covers 10 bases. The clonotype originates from a young man in good health. The sequenced material came from naive CD4+ T cells sorted from blood. Noted subset: CD45RA+ positively selected. The CDR3, as DNA: TGTGCCAGCAGTTGGACAGGGGGTCGGTACGAGCAGTACTTC. Translated, it gives CASSWTGGRYEQYF.